What follows is one T cell receptor (beta chain) and its context. Its antigen is not identified. A clone one base away is much larger, so this may be a read error. This record comes from a study of CD8 T cells in ankylosing spondylitis. Study-level results: Clones that were linked to disease were CD8+ and were relatively rare in peripheral blood. Earlier literature documents some of the motif variants in reactive arthritis synovial fluid and blood. It was reported that disease-linked clones were significantly enriched in matched ankylosing spondylitis synovial fluid. For ankylosing spondylitis blood, a TCR beta motif of about eight highly homologous variants appeared characteristic.

There are 12 residues in the CDR3. Germline V CDR1 and CDR2: LGHDT, YNNKEL (reference sequence). Trimming removed 0 bases from V and 5 bases from J, with 4 bases in between. Construction of TCR beta libraries was performed using quantitative 5'-RACE with molecular barcodes. TCRdb ran MiXCR on the 5' RACE reads and lists one entry per CDR3 protein. The table shows around 450,000 distinct CDR3 sequences, with more than 25% occurring only once. The sequencing sample was made of blood, either unsorted or a sorted T cell fraction (not recorded which). The V gene is TRBV3-1, the J gene TRBJ2-5; D call uncertain. This clonotype originated in a male donor with ankylosing spondylitis. DNA for the CDR3: TGTGCCAGCAGCCAAGATCCGGAGACCCAGTACTTC. Translated: CASSQDPETQYF.